The present T cell receptor beta chain was sequenced within a study of T cells in Graves' hyperthyroidism and ophthalmopathy. Amplification targeted TCR beta CDR3 regions from RNA transcripts. The HTBI primer set was used in a first-round RT-PCR of the TCR CDR3. TCRdb redid the calling of the multiplex PCR reads with MiXCR, one entry per CDR3 protein. The sample holds hundreds of thousands of distinct CDR3 sequences, less than 15% seen once. Many counts were recorded for this clonotype. Diagnosis of hyperthyroidism was new in patients aged 18 to 65, and its duration was under 2 months. CDR1 is SNHLY and CDR2 is FYNNEI in the germline V gene. CDR3 length equals 15 residues. V trimming: 5 bases; J trimming: 4 bases; junction bases outside the gene matches: 8.

The sequenced sample consisted of blood. The V and J genes are TRBV2 and TRBJ1-5; 7 nucleotides match TRBD1. This sequence was found in a woman between 18 and 30 years old with Graves' hyperthyroidism. The CDR3 bases are TGTGCCAGCAGTCGGCGGACAGGAGTAAATCAGCCCCAGCATTTT. Amino acids: CASSRRTGVNQPQHF.